These 24 T cell receptor beta chains were sequenced from one sample in a study of T cell changes during pregnancy in multiple sclerosis. Generated by immunoSEQ multiplex PCR, the TCRdb table keeps only in-frame clones and is missing some. Of 80,000 to 130,000 clones detected, 90% to 95% appear once; the ten largest clones hold approximately 0.88%. The specimen comprised peripheral blood, sampled before pregnancy. Every receptor here comes from a female donor with multiple sclerosis, enrolled in a pregnancy study.

The genes are TRBV30 and TRBJ2-7; TRBD1 agrees at 9 bases. The V and J ends lost 3 bases and 2 bases, in that order; junction bases with no gene match: 5. CDR1 and CDR2 from the germline V gene are GTSNPN and SVGIG (reference sequence). CDR3 length equals 14 residues. This CDR3 reads CAWRGQGSPYEQYF. The CDR3 nucleotides read TGTGCCTGGAGAGGACAGGGGTCCCCCTACGAGCAGTACTTC.

The CDR3 DNA sequence: TGTGCCAGTAGAAGACTGGGCCAAGAGACCCAGTACTTC. Protein product: CASRRLGQETQYF. V gene TRBV19 combines with J gene TRBJ2-5; D gene ambiguous. V shed 6 bases and J shed 1 base, with 9 bases lying between them. Per germline, CDR1 LNHDA and CDR2 SQIVND (reference sequence). The CDR3 consists of 13 residues.

This sequence joins TRBV5-1 and TRBJ2-7; D uncertain. There are 13 residues in the CDR3. CDR1 is SGHRS and CDR2 is YFSETQ in the germline V gene. V lost 1 base and J lost 2, with 7 bases in between. The CDR3: CASSLSSTYEQYF. In nucleotides, the CDR3 is TGCGCCAGCAGCTTGTCCAGTACCTACGAGCAGTACTTC.

This clone was recorded a few times. This chain joins TRBV19 and TRBJ2-7; 8 nucleotides agree with TRBD2. V shed 5 bases, J shed 7 bases, and the junction held 7 bases outside the gene matches. Germline V CDR1 and CDR2: LNHDA, SQIVND (reference sequence). CDR3 length equals 13 residues. CDR3 nucleotide sequence: TGTGCCAGTAGTTTGGGACTAGGAGAGGAGCAGTACTTC. It yields the protein CASSLGLGEEQYF.

The rearrangement uses TRBV29-1 and TRBJ1-5; D might be TRBD1 (5 bases). Germline loops: CDR1 SQVTM, CDR2 ANQGSEA. The germline V and J ends were trimmed by 6 bases and 2 bases, with 11 bases remaining between them. This CDR3 region has 13 residues. The CDR3 is CSVKPRGNQPQHF. The CDR3 bases are TGCAGCGTGAAACCCAGGGGCAATCAGCCCCAGCATTTT. The whole variable domain, filled in from reference TRBV29-1 and TRBJ1-5, reads SAVISQKPSRDICQRGTSLTIQCQVDSQVTMMFWYRQQPGQSLTLIATANQGSEATYESGFVIDKFPISRPNLTFSTLTVSNMSPEDSSIYLCSVKPRGNQPQHFGDGTRLSIL.

The CDR3 loop is CASSIFAGDYNEQFF. CDR3 DNA: TGTGCCAGTAGTATTTTCGCGGGGGATTACAATGAGCAGTTCTTC. The chain uses TRBV19 and TRBJ2-1; the match to TRBD2 covers 7 bases. V dropped 3 bases and J dropped 4; count of bases not matched to a gene: 6. Looked up from germline, CDR1 is LNHDA and CDR2 is SQIVND (reference sequence). The CDR3 is 15 amino acids.

In DNA form, the CDR3 reads TGTGCCAGCAGCGCGTCTCGTTTTAGCAATCAGCCCCAGCATTTT. The encoded protein is CASSASRFSNQPQHF. The gene calls are TRBV7-7 and TRBJ1-5; D ambiguous. Germline CDR1 is SSHAT and CDR2 is FNYEAQ (reference sequence). There are 15 residues in the CDR3. V gave up 5 bases and J gave up 0 bases, with 11 bases separating them.

This clone has just one count. V gene TRBV30 combines with J gene TRBJ2-1, with D unclear. The germline CDR1 and CDR2 sequences are GTSNPN and SVGIG (reference sequence). V was clipped by 3 bases and J by 8 bases, with 11 bases between them. The CDR3 totals 12 residues. CDR3 in DNA: TGTGCCTGGAGCCCGGGTTTCGATGAGCAGTTCTTC. Protein product: CAWSPGFDEQFF.

A single count supports this clone. The chain is built from TRBV27 and TRBJ1-1; D remains unclear. Per germline, CDR1 MNHEY and CDR2 SMNVEV (reference sequence). This CDR3 spans 14 amino acids. V was trimmed by 3 bases and J by 1 base, leaving 9 bases between them. CDR3 sequence (DNA): TGTGCCAGCAGTTTGTCGGGAACGAACACTGAAGCTTTCTTT. Protein product: CASSLSGTNTEAFF.

This clone was picked up one time. The J gene is TRBJ1-1, the V gene TRBV30; 8 bases are shared with TRBD1. V lost 2 bases, J lost 4 bases, and 6 bases stayed unmatched. The CDR3 totals 14 residues. In germline, CDR1 is GTSNPN, CDR2 SVGIG (reference sequence). The chain's CDR3 is CAWSLETGVTEAFF. The DNA for the CDR3 is TGTGCCTGGAGTTTGGAGACAGGGGTCACTGAAGCTTTCTTT.

The V and J genes are TRBV6-5 and TRBJ2-2; 9 bases map to TRBD1. The junction had 6 bases not matched to a gene; V was cut back by 5 bases and J by 5 bases. This CDR3 has 15 residues. Germline lookup yields CDR1 MNHEY and CDR2 SVGAGI. DNA of the CDR3: TGTGCCAGCAGTCATGGACAGGGGAGAACCGGGGAGCTGTTTTTT. It translates to CASSHGQGRTGELFF.

The V gene is TRBV9, the J gene TRBJ1-4; possible D gene TRBD1, 5 bases. CDR1 SGDLS and CDR2 YYNGEE come from the germline V gene. Between the trimmed V and J ends, which lost 7 bases and 5 bases, there was a span of 18 bases. This CDR3 comprises 15 residues. CDR3 nucleotides: TGTGCCAGCCGCAGGCGGCAGGGCGGAAATGAAAAACTGTTTTTT. It yields the protein CASRRRQGGNEKLFF.

The chain couples TRBV4-1 to TRBJ1-1; D might be TRBD1 (6 bases). Trimming shortened V by 2 bases and J by 5 bases, and 12 bases separated the two germline ends. Germline CDR1 and CDR2: MGHRA and YSYEKL. This CDR3 comprises 14 residues. CDR3 loop: CASSQQGRGTEAFF. In nucleotides, the CDR3 is TGCGCCAGCAGCCAACAGGGGAGAGGGACTGAAGCTTTCTTT.

The J gene is TRBJ2-7, the V gene TRBV30; D gene ambiguous. The CDR3 is 13 residues long. With 0 bases removed from V and 3 bases from J, the gap between germline ends came to 9 bases. CDR1 is GTSNPN and CDR2 is SVGIG in the germline V gene (reference sequence). In DNA, the CDR3 is TGTGCCTGGAGTGTACCCCCGGGCTACGAGCAGTACTTC. Protein product: CAWSVPPGYEQYF. The full variable domain, rest sourced from reference TRBV30 and TRBJ2-7, is SQTIHQWPATLVQPVGSPLSLECTVEGTSNPNLYWYRQAAGRGLQLLFYSVGIGQISSEVPQNLSASRPQDRQFILSSKKLLLSDSGFYLCAWSVPPGYEQYFGPGTRLTVT.

The rearrangement uses TRBV2 and TRBJ2-5; the match to TRBD2 covers 10 bases. CDR3 length: 16 residues. Germline V gene sequence: CDR1 SNHLY, CDR2 FYNNEI. The V and J ends lost 6 bases and 6 bases, in that order; junction bases with no gene match: 13. The chain's CDR3 is CASRPGSSGRRQTQYF. The DNA for the CDR3 is TGTGCCAGCAGGCCCGGGAGTAGCGGGAGGCGACAGACCCAGTACTTC.

The V and J genes are TRBV28 and TRBJ1-4; D is undetermined. V lost 3 bases and J 3 bases, leaving 14 bases between the germline ends. In germline, CDR1 is MDHEN, CDR2 SYDVKM. The CDR3 is 16 amino acids. The CDR3 region has the DNA TGTGCCAGCAGTTTCAACGGTATGGGAGCTAATGAAAAACTGTTTTTT. Protein: CASSFNGMGANEKLFF. The variable domain in full, with the rest retrieved from reference TRBV28 and TRBJ1-4, is DVKVTQSSRYLVKRTGEKVFLECVQDMDHENMFWYRQDPGLGLRLIYFSYDVKMKEKGDIPEGYSVSREKKERFSLILESASTNQTSMYLCASSFNGMGANEKLFFGSGTQLSVL.

This chain connects TRBV7-2 to TRBJ1-5; D is possibly TRBD1 (6 bases). V dropped 2 bases and J dropped 0 bases, with 17 bases sitting between them. The germline CDR1 and CDR2 sequences are SGHTA and FQGNSA. The length of the CDR3 is 18 residues. This chain's CDR3 is CASSLKRQVVFSNQPQHF. The CDR3 region has the DNA TGTGCCAGCAGCTTAAAGAGACAGGTGGTTTTTAGCAATCAGCCCCAGCATTTT.

This clone was seen once. The rearrangement joins TRBV5-4 to TRBJ2-2; 9 nucleotides agree with TRBD1. CDR1 and CDR2 (germline): SGHNT, YYREEE (reference sequence). The CDR3 loop spans 16 amino acids. The V segment lost 6 bases and the J segment 4 bases; nucleotides outside the gene matches: 10. The CDR3 is CASTIGQGPSTGELFF. DNA of the CDR3: TGTGCCAGCACCATTGGACAGGGGCCAAGCACCGGGGAGCTGTTTTTT.

The chain couples TRBV9 to TRBJ2-7; maybe TRBD2 (5 bases). The CDR3 has 15 residues. CDR1 and CDR2 (germline): SGDLS, YYNGEE. V lost 1 base to trimming and J lost 0 bases, with 11 bases between them. CDR3 region: CASSVFLGSSYEQYF. CDR3 DNA sequence: TGTGCCAGCAGCGTATTCCTAGGGAGCTCCTACGAGCAGTACTTC.

The chain joins TRBV7-2 to TRBJ2-7; 8 bases agree with TRBD2. The CDR3 length is 17 residues. The J segment lost 0 bases and the V segment lost 5 bases, leaving 12 bases of the junction unmatched. CDR1 and CDR2 from the germline V gene are SGHTA and FQGNSA. The CDR3 coding sequence is TGTGCCAGCAGCCCTGGGGTCGGAGCGGGAGCCTCCTACGAGCAGTACTTC. Its protein is CASSPGVGAGASYEQYF.

This chain connects TRBV2 to TRBJ2-2; TRBD1 matches at 7 bases. After removal of 5 bases from V and 5 bases from J, the junction contained 14 bases not matched to a gene. Germline V gene data show CDR1 as SNHLY and CDR2 as FYNNEI. The CDR3 contains 17 residues. CDR3 protein: CASSPQGSSLATGELFF. The CDR3 DNA sequence: TGTGCCAGCAGTCCACAGGGGAGCTCCCTCGCGACCGGGGAGCTGTTTTTT.

The genes are TRBV5-6 and TRBJ1-1, with D maybe TRBD1 (5 bases). V was trimmed by 5 bases and J by 7 bases, leaving 15 bases between them. The CDR3 extends over 13 amino acids. Germline CDR1 is SGHDT and CDR2 is YYEEEE. The CDR3 DNA sequence: TGTGCCAGCAGTCTATACAGGTCTGGTGAAGCTTTCTTT. This translates into CASSLYRSGEAFF.

This chain uses TRBV29-1 with TRBJ1-4; 9 nucleotides agree with TRBD1. The V gene end was trimmed by 6 bases and the J gene end by 0 bases; junction bases not matched to a gene: 2. The CDR3 covers 14 residues. CDR1 and CDR2 from the germline V gene are SQVTM and ANQGSEA. The CDR3 DNA reads TGCAGCGTGGGGACAGGGACAACTAATGAAAAACTGTTTTTT. Translation: CSVGTGTTNEKLFF.

This rearrangement joins TRBV10-1 to TRBJ2-7, with TRBD2 matching 12 bases. This CDR3 is 16 amino acids long. Germline V gene sequence: CDR1 WNHNN, CDR2 SYGVQD (reference sequence). The V and J ends lost 10 bases and 1 base, in that order; junction bases with no gene match: 11. CDR3 coding DNA: TGCGCCAACCCTGGAGGGACTAGCGGGCGTTCCTACGAGCAGTACTTC. It yields the protein CANPGGTSGRSYEQYF.